Here is one T cell receptor (beta chain) with its context. CDR3 length: 17 residues. V shed 4 bases and J 1 base; nucleotides not matched to a gene: 10. The germline V gene has CDR1 LGHDT and CDR2 YNNKEL (reference sequence). Alongside a J-beta primer mix, a sample-barcoded 5' primer served in a second PCR lasting about 7 to 12 cycles. A 12-random-nucleotide template-switch adaptor tagged each cDNA molecule. TCRdb processed the 5' RACE reads anew with MiXCR; each CDR3 protein has one entry. The sample consists of approximately 690,000 distinct CDR3 sequences, around 43% of them appearing once. These data belong to a study of blood T cells in healthy people across ages.

This rearrangement joins TRBV3-1 to TRBJ1-1; 9 bases are shared with TRBD1. This TCR was recovered from an older man in good health. The source material was blood. In DNA, the CDR3 is TGTGCCAGCAGCCGCCGGGGACAGGGTAGGTCGAACACTGAAGCTTTCTTT. The encoded protein is CASSRRGQGRSNTEAFF. The whole variable domain, filled in from reference TRBV3-1 and TRBJ1-1, reads DTAVSQTPKYLVTQMGNDKSIKCEQNLGHDTMYWYKQDSKKFLKIMFSYNNKELIINETVPNRFSPKSPDKAHLNLHINSLELGDSAVYFCASSRRGQGRSNTEAFFGQGTRLTVV.